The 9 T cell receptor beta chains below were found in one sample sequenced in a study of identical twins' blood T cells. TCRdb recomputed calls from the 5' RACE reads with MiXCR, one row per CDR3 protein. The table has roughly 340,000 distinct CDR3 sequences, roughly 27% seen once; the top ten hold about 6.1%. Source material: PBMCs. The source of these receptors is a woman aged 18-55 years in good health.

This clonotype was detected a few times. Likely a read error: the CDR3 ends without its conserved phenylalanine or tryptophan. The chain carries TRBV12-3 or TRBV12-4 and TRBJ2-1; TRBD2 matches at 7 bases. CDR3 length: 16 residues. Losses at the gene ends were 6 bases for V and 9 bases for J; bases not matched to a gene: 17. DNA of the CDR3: TGTGCCAGCAGCCCCCGGTATACGGGGGGTCTGAGTGAGCAGTTCCTC. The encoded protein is CASSPRYTGGLSEQFL.

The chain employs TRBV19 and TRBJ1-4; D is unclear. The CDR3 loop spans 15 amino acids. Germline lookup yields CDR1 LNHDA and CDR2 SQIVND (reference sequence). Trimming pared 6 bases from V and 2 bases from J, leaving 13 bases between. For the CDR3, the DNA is TGTGCCAGTAGCCGAAACCGGGGTACTAATGAAAAACTGTTTTTT. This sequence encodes CASSRNRGTNEKLFF. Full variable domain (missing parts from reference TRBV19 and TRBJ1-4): DGGITQSPKYLFRKEGQNVTLSCEQNLNHDAMYWYRQDPGQGLRLIYYSQIVNDFQKGDIAEGYSVSREKKESFPLTVTSAQKNPTAFYLCASSRNRGTNEKLFFGSGTQLSVL.

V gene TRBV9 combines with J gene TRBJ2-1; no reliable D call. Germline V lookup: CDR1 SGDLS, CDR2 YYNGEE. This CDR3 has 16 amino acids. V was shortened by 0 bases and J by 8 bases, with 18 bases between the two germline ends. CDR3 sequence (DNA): TGTGCCAGCAGCGTAGGGCAGCTGATAGATTACGATGAGCAGTTCTTC. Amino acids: CASSVGQLIDYDEQFF.

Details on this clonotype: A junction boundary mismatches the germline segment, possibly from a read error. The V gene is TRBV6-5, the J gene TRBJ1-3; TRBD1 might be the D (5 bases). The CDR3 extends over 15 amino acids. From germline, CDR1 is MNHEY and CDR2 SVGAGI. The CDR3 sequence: CTSSAAGGSGNTIYF. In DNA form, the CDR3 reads TGTACCAGCAGTGCTGCCGGGGGCTCTGGAAACACCATATATTTT.

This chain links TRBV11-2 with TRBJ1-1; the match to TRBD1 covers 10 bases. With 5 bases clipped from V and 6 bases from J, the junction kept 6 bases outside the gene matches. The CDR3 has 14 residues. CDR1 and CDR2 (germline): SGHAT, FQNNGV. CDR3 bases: TGTGCCAGCAGCCACCCGGGACAGGGGTCTGAAGCTTTCTTT. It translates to CASSHPGQGSEAFF. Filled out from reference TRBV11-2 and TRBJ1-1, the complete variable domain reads EAGVAQSPRYKIIEKRQSVAFWCNPISGHATLYWYQQILGQGPKLLIQFQNNGVVDDSQLPKDRFSAERLKGVDSTLKIQPAKLEDSAVYLCASSHPGQGSEAFFGQGTRLTVV.

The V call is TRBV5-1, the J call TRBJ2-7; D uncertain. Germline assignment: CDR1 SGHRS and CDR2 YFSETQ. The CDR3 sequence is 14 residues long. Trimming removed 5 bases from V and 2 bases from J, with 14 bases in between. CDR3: CASRSTTNAYEQYF. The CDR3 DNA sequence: TGCGCCAGCAGGTCCACCACGAACGCCTACGAGCAGTACTTC.

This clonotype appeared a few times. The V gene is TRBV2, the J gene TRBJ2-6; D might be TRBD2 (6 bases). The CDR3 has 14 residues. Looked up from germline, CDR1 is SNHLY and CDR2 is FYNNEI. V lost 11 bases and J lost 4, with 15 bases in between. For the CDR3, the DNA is TGTGCCGGTTCTAGCGTGCTCGGGGCCAACGTCCTGACTTTC. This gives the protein CAGSSVLGANVLTF.

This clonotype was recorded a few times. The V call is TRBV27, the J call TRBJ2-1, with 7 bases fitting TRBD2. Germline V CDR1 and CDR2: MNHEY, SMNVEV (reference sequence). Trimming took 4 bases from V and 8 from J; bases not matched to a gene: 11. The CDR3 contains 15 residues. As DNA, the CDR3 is TGTGCCAGCAGTTACCCCTCCGGGGGGAAGGATGAGCAGTTCTTC. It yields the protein CASSYPSGGKDEQFF.

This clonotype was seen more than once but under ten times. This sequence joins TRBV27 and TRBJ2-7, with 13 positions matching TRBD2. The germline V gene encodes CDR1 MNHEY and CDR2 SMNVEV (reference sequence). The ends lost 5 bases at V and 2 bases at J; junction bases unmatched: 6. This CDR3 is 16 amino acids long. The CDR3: CASSRLAGGSPYEQYF. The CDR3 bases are TGTGCCAGCAGTCGACTAGCGGGAGGAAGCCCCTACGAGCAGTACTTC.